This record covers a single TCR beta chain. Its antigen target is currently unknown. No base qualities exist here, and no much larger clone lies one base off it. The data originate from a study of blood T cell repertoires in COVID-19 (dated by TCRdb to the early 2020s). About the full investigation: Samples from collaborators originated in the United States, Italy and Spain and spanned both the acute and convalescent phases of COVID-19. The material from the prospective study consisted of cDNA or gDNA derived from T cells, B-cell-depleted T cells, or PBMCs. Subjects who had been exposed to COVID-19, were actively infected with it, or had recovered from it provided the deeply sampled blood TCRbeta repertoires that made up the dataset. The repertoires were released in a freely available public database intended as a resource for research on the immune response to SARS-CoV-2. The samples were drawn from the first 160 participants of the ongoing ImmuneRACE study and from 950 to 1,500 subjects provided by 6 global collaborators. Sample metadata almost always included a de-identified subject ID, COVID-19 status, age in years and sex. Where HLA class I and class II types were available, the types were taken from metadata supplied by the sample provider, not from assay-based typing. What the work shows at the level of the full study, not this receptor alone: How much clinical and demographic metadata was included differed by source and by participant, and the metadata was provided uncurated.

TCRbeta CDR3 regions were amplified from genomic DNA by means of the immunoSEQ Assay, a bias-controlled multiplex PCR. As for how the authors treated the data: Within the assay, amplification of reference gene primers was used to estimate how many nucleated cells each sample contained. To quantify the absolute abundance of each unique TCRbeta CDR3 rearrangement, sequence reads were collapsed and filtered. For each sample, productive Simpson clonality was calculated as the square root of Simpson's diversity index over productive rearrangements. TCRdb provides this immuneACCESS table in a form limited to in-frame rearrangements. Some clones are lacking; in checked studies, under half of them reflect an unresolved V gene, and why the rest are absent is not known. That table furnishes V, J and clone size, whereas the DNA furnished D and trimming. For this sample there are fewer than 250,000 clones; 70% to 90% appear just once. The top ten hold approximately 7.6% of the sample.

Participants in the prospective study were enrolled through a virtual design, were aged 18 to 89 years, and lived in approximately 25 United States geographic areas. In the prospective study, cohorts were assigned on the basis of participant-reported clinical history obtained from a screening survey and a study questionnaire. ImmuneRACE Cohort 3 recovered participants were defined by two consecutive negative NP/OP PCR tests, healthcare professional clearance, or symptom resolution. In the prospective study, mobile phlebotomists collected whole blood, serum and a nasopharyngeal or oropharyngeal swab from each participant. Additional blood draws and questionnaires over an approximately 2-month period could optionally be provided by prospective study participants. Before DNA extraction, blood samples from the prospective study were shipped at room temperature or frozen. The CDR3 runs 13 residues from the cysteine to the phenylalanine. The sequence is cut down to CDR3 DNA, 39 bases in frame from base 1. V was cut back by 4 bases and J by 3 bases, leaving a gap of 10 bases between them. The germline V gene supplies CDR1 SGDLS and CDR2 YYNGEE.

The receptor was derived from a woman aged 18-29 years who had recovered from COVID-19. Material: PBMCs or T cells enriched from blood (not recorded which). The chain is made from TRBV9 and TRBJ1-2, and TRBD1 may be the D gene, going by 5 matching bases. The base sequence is TGTGCCAGCAGCCCCTCCAGGGACTATGGCTACACCTTC. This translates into CASSPSRDYGYTF. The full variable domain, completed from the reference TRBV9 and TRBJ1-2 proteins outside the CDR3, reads DSGVTQTPKHLITATGQRVTLRCSPRSGDLSVYWYQQSLDQGLQFLIQYYNGEERAKGNILERFSAQQFPDLHSELNLSSLELGDSALYFCASSPSRDYGYTFGSGTRLTVV.